What follows describes a single T cell receptor (beta chain). This sample stems from a study of response to subunit inactivated influenza vaccine. TCRdb fed the RT-PCR reads into MiXCR, producing one record per CDR3 protein. The sample yields 500,000 or so distinct CDR3 sequences, approximately 16% seen once. Trimming cost V 5 bases and J 0 bases; bases outside gene matches: 4. There are 15 residues in the CDR3. The sample was CD4+ T cells sorted from PBMCs, taken roughly 24 months after vaccination. The receptor comes from a man aged 50 to 75 who received an inactivated influenza vaccine. The chain employs TRBV12-3 or TRBV12-4 and TRBJ2-1, with 7 bases that match TRBD2. CDR3 DNA sequence: TGTGCCAGCAGTGGGGAGGGGAGCTCCTACAATGAGCAGTTCTTC. Amino acid sequence: CASSGEGSSYNEQFF.